The subject of this entry is one T cell receptor beta chain. Its antigen is undetermined. This sample stems from a study of tumor and adjacent non-tumor tissue in lung cancer. Study background: Stage I to III disease affected 9 to 10 men and roughly 5 women aged roughly 31 to 76. Overall study results and limits: Compared with tumor, normal lung showed significantly lower TCR diversity. Normal lung showed higher cumulative top 100 clone frequency than tumor.

This CDR3 region has 11 residues. The germline V gene encodes CDR1 KGHDR and CDR2 SFDVKD. RNA was extracted from bulk tissue without any cell sorting. This non-tumor lung sample came from over 3 cm beyond the tumor edge. Newly diagnosed lung cancer patients had thoracic surgery in China, August–November 2014, without prior chemotherapy. TCRbeta libraries were built with three rounds of nested PCR, modified from ARM-PCR. One entry per CDR3 protein results from TCRdb running MiXCR on the multiplex PCR reads. The table lists about 80,000 distinct CDR3 sequences, 80% to 90% of them singletons. This chain joins TRBV24-1 and TRBJ2-4; D gene unclear. The sequenced material came from distant non-tumor lung tissue. This receptor was identified in a man aged 60-69 years with non-small cell lung cancer. The CDR3 DNA follows: TGTGTCCCCAGTGATTTAAACATTCAGTACTTC. Its protein product is CVPSDLNIQYF.